The 29 T cell receptor beta chains presented below share a single source sample, sequenced in a study of cytomegalovirus exposure and HLA in healthy donors. 60 Vbeta and 13 Jbeta primers were used in PCR. The repertoire was sequenced with immunoSEQ multiplex PCR; TCRdb's copy has only in-frame clones and lacks some. The sample consists of about 190,000 clones, around 67% of them appearing once. Material: PBMCs. These receptors were collected from a woman under 40 in good health and CMV-seropositive.

In the case of this clone: An end of the junction differs from the germline gene, which may be a read error. The rearrangement links TRBV6-1 to TRBJ2-2; 8 nucleotides line up with TRBD1. Germline V gene sequence: CDR1 MNHNS, CDR2 SASEGT. This CDR3 has 15 amino acids. CDR3 loop: CASREGTGNTGELFF. The CDR3 nucleotides read TGTGCCAGCAGGGAAGGGACAGGGAACACCGGGGAGCTGTTTTTT.

This clone was counted only a few times. This rearrangement joins TRBV6-6 to TRBJ1-2; 8 bases match TRBD1. The germline V gene encodes CDR1 MNHNY and CDR2 SVGAGI (reference sequence). The V and J ends lost 5 bases and 4 bases, in that order; junction bases with no gene match: 3. This CDR3 is 13 amino acids long. This CDR3 reads CASSPDRVYGYTF. The CDR3 DNA follows: TGTGCCAGCAGTCCGGACAGGGTCTATGGCTACACCTTC.

This clone has just a few counts. The gene calls are TRBV19 and TRBJ1-5; D unclear. V shed 5 bases and J shed 4 bases, with 15 bases lying between them. CDR3 size: 15 residues. The germline gives CDR1 LNHDA, CDR2 SQIVND (reference sequence). The CDR3 DNA reads TGTGCCAGTAGTCCCAAACCGGGAACGAATCAGCCCCAGCATTTT. Protein sequence: CASSPKPGTNQPQHF.

The chain combines TRBV7-7 with TRBJ2-2; perhaps TRBD2 as D (6 bases). Germline CDR1 is SSHAT and CDR2 is FNYEAQ (reference sequence). CDR3 length equals 15 residues. V lost 4 bases and J lost 4, with 13 bases in between. CDR3 DNA: TGTGCCAGCAGCTCCCTGGCGGGAACCACCGGGGAGCTGTTTTTT. Protein: CASSSLAGTTGELFF.

J is TRBJ1-1 and V is TRBV18; D gene ambiguous. The CDR3 runs 14 residues. Germline assignment: CDR1 KGHSH and CDR2 LQKENI. Between the trimmed V and J ends, which lost 0 bases and 3 bases, there was a span of 8 bases. The CDR3 loop reads CASSPPNSDTEAFF. The CDR3, as DNA: TGTGCCAGCTCACCACCGAATAGCGACACTGAAGCTTTCTTT. Full variable domain (missing parts from reference TRBV18 and TRBJ1-1): NAGVMQNPRHLVRRRGQEARLRCSPMKGHSHVYWYRQLPEEGLKFMVYLQKENIIDESGMPKERFSAEFPKEGPSILRIQQVVRGDSAAYFCASSPPNSDTEAFFGQGTRLTVV.

This clone was seen a single time. The chain has TRBV19 and TRBJ1-1; tentative D call: TRBD1 (5 bases). CDR3 length: 14 amino acids. From germline, CDR1 is LNHDA and CDR2 SQIVND (reference sequence). Trimming left V 7 bases short and J 4 bases short, with 16 bases between. For the CDR3, the DNA is TGTGCCAGTATGTGGGGGGGGACCACCACTGAAGCTTTCTTT. This encodes CASMWGGTTTEAFF.

The V call is TRBV11-2, the J call TRBJ2-1; D is perhaps TRBD2 (6 bases). CDR1 and CDR2 (germline): SGHAT, FQNNGV. The CDR3 runs to 16 residues. V was pared by 0 bases and J by 4 bases, with 13 bases between. The CDR3 DNA sequence: TGTGCCAGCAGCTTAGATCGGGGAGGAGAGTACAATGAGCAGTTCTTC. Protein sequence: CASSLDRGGEYNEQFF.

This clone has a handful of counts. This rearrangement joins TRBV4-2 to TRBJ2-6; 7 nucleotides line up with TRBD2. The length of the CDR3 is 17 residues. Germline V gives CDR1 LGHNA, CDR2 YNFKEQ. V gave up 3 bases and J gave up 0 bases; unmatched junction bases: 5. Here the CDR3 reads CASSQGGPDSGANVLTF. The CDR3 DNA reads TGTGCCAGCAGCCAGGGAGGGCCCGACTCTGGGGCCAACGTCCTGACTTTC.

This clone was counted only a few times. The V and J genes are TRBV5-1 and TRBJ1-2, with D uncertain. V lost 0 bases, J lost 4 bases, and 4 bases lay in between. The CDR3 consists of 12 residues. Germline V gene data show CDR1 as SGHRS and CDR2 as YFSETQ. The CDR3 loop is CASSLGSYGYTF. The CDR3 DNA reads as TGCGCCAGCAGCTTGGGCAGCTATGGCTACACCTTC.

This chain uses TRBV28 with TRBJ1-2, with D unresolved. The V end was cut by 11 bases, the J end by 0 bases, with 10 bases between. The CDR3 is 12 residues long. CDR1 and CDR2 (germline): MDHEN, SYDVKM. In DNA, the CDR3 is TGTGCCGCGCAGCTAGCTAACTATGGCTACACCTTC. Its translation: CAAQLANYGYTF.

The V call is TRBV28, the J call TRBJ1-2, with D tentatively TRBD1 (5 bases). CDR3 length: 14 amino acids. The ends were cut back, 6 bases at V and 5 bases at J, with 16 bases in the middle. CDR1 MDHEN and CDR2 SYDVKM come from the germline V gene. The CDR3 region has the DNA TGTGCCAGCAGGGATACCCAGGGAACTTATGGCTACACCTTC. Translation: CASRDTQGTYGYTF.

This clone was seen just once. The chain uses TRBV5-8 and TRBJ2-5; TRBD1 agrees at 9 bases. Germline CDR1 SGHTS, CDR2 YDEGEE. The CDR3 is 15 amino acids. The ends lost 2 bases at V and 4 bases at J; junction bases unmatched: 6. CDR3 amino acids: CASSLRDRVGETQYF. In DNA form, the CDR3 reads TGTGCCAGCAGCTTACGGGACAGGGTAGGAGAGACCCAGTACTTC.

The gene calls are TRBV11-1 and TRBJ2-1, with D perhaps TRBD1 (6 bases). CDR3 length equals 13 residues. With 5 bases removed from V and 10 bases from J, the gap between germline ends came to 15 bases. Germline V gene lookup returns CDR1 SGHAT and CDR2 FQDESV (reference sequence). The CDR3 sequence is CASSTTGLREQFF. The CDR3, as DNA: TGTGCCAGCAGCACCACAGGGTTGCGGGAGCAGTTCTTC.

The chain has TRBV29-1 and TRBJ2-1; D is unresolved. Trimming left V 0 bases short and J 6 bases short, with 6 bases between. This CDR3 has 12 residues. CDR1 and CDR2 from the germline V gene are SQVTM and ANQGSEA. CDR3 DNA sequence: TGCAGCGTTGAAGAAATCATCAATGAGCAGTTCTTC. It is translated as CSVEEIINEQFF.

The J gene is TRBJ2-7, the V gene TRBV7-6; TRBD2 agrees at 10 bases. Germline loops: CDR1 SGHVS, CDR2 FNYEAQ. The CDR3 contains 17 residues. Unmatched junction bases numbered 5, after V lost 0 bases and J lost 0 bases. The CDR3 coding sequence is TGTGCCAGCAGCTTAGCGTTCGCTAGCGGGGGCTCCTACGAGCAGTACTTC. Its translation: CASSLAFASGGSYEQYF.

The chain combines TRBV27 with TRBJ2-2, with TRBD2 as a possible D gene (6 bases). V was clipped by 5 bases and J by 8 bases, with 30 bases between them. This CDR3 contains 19 residues. Germline values: CDR1 MNHEY, CDR2 SMNVEV (reference sequence). The CDR3: CASSITSTSGLPSRGELFF. As DNA, the CDR3 is TGTGCCAGCAGTATCACCTCGACCTCGGGACTCCCTTCGAGAGGGGAGCTGTTTTTT.

The chain joins TRBV19 to TRBJ1-1; 7 bases fit TRBD1. Looked up from germline, CDR1 is LNHDA and CDR2 is SQIVND (reference sequence). Trimming cost V 5 bases and J 1 base; bases outside gene matches: 13. The CDR3 runs to 17 residues. The CDR3 region is CASSAGSGQLRNTEAFF. CDR3 DNA: TGTGCCAGTAGTGCTGGATCGGGACAGCTCAGGAACACTGAAGCTTTCTTT.

The gene calls are TRBV19 and TRBJ2-7; 8 bases are shared with TRBD1. V shed 6 bases, J shed 3 bases, and the junction held 16 bases outside the gene matches. Looked up from germline, CDR1 is LNHDA and CDR2 is SQIVND (reference sequence). This CDR3 is 17 amino acids long. The CDR3 reads CASSPPDRGHRLYEQYF. Here the CDR3 DNA reads TGTGCCAGTAGCCCCCCCGACAGGGGTCATAGACTCTACGAGCAGTACTTC.

The chain links TRBV2 to TRBJ1-2, with 8 bases identical to TRBD1. The V gene's germline CDR1 is SNHLY and CDR2 FYNNEI. This CDR3 comprises 15 residues. Losses at the gene ends were 7 bases for V and 2 bases for J; bases not matched to a gene: 9. This CDR3 reads CASTPRTGSNYGYTF. The CDR3 DNA reads as TGTGCCAGCACACCGAGGACAGGGTCAAACTATGGCTACACCTTC.

Here the CDR3 DNA reads TGTGCCAGCCTCTTAGCGGGAGCGTACGAGCAGTACTTC. Amino acids: CASLLAGAYEQYF. The chain combines TRBV28 with TRBJ2-7; 9 bases line up with TRBD2. V gave up 8 bases and J gave up 4 bases; unmatched junction bases: 6. CDR3 length equals 13 residues. The germline V gene encodes CDR1 MDHEN and CDR2 SYDVKM.

The chain is built from TRBV9 and TRBJ2-1; perhaps TRBD2 as D (5 bases). CDR1 and CDR2 from the germline V gene are SGDLS and YYNGEE. The V and J ends lost 5 bases and 0 bases respectively, with 12 bases between them. The CDR3 runs to 15 residues. CDR3 sequence: CASRNTGSSYNEQFF. CDR3 DNA sequence: TGTGCCAGCAGGAATACTGGGAGCTCCTACAATGAGCAGTTCTTC.

The CDR3 here is CASSGLAGSQETQYF. Written as DNA, the CDR3 is TGCGCCAGCAGCGGTCTAGCGGGATCCCAAGAGACCCAGTACTTC. The chain couples TRBV5-1 to TRBJ2-5; 9 bases are a match to TRBD2. This CDR3 has 15 residues. V lost 4 bases to trimming and J lost 1 base; unmatched junction nucleotides: 5. Per germline, CDR1 SGHRS and CDR2 YFSETQ.

This clone has more than one count but fewer than ten. V and J are TRBV5-4 and TRBJ2-7; 7 bases are a match to TRBD1. Germline V CDR1 and CDR2: SGHNT, YYREEE (reference sequence). J lost 0 bases, V lost 3 bases, and 0 bases had no gene match. CDR3 size: 13 residues. The chain's CDR3 is CASSWDSSYEQYF. CDR3 in DNA: TGTGCCAGCAGCTGGGACAGCTCCTACGAGCAGTACTTC.

The V and J genes are TRBV13 and TRBJ2-2; D perhaps matches TRBD1 (6 bases). Germline CDR1 reads PRHDT; CDR2 reads FYEKMQ (reference sequence). This CDR3 has 16 residues. V lost 5 bases and J lost 0, with 13 bases in between. The CDR3 region has the DNA TGTGCCAGCAGCCCCGAAACAGGGCCGAACACCGGGGAGCTGTTTTTT. This encodes CASSPETGPNTGELFF.

The J gene is TRBJ2-1, the V gene TRBV7-2, with TRBD2 identical over 8 bases. This CDR3 region has 16 residues. V was pared by 4 bases and J by 4 bases, with 9 bases of the junction left unmatched. CDR1 and CDR2 (germline): SGHTA, FQGNSA. This CDR3 is CASSSPGTRRYNEQFF. The CDR3 DNA sequence: TGTGCCAGCAGCTCCCCCGGGACTAGAAGATACAATGAGCAGTTCTTC.

As for this clone: Germline and junction disagree at one end, which may indicate a read error. The chain joins TRBV7-9 to TRBJ2-7; no firm D call. The CDR3 is made up of 12 amino acids. Germline CDR1 reads SEHNR; CDR2 reads FQNEAQ (reference sequence). CDR3 loop: CSSTERGYEQYF. CDR3 in DNA: TGTTCCAGCACGGAACGCGGCTACGAGCAGTACTTC.

This chain links TRBV7-4 with TRBJ2-2; 15 nucleotides line up with TRBD2. V lost 5 bases to trimming and J lost 3 bases; unmatched junction nucleotides: 7. The germline V gene has CDR1 SGHVT and CDR2 SQSDAQ. The CDR3 spans 18 residues. In DNA form, the CDR3 reads TGTGCCAGCAGCCCGGGGACTAGCGGGAGGCCTGACACCGGGGAGCTGTTTTTT. Translated, it gives CASSPGTSGRPDTGELFF.

A few counts support this clone. V gene TRBV2 combines with J gene TRBJ1-1, with 7 bases matching TRBD1. Germline trimming cut 6 bases from V and 7 bases from J; bases unmatched to any gene: 8. Germline lookup yields CDR1 SNHLY and CDR2 FYNNEI. The CDR3 has 13 amino acids. For the CDR3, the DNA is TGTGCCAGCAGGCGGGACAGTCAGGGTGAAGCTTTCTTT. Protein product: CASRRDSQGEAFF.

The chain couples TRBV7-9 to TRBJ2-7; a possible D gene is TRBD2 (5 bases). Germline assignment: CDR1 SEHNR and CDR2 FQNEAQ (reference sequence). Trimming stripped 4 bases from V and 3 bases from J, with 13 bases between. The CDR3 is made up of 14 amino acids. CDR3 sequence (DNA): TGTGCCAGCAGCTCAAGGCTCGGGAACTACGAGCAGTACTTC. Protein product: CASSSRLGNYEQYF.